The source of this T cell receptor (beta chain) is a study of T cell responses to AZD1222 COVID-19 vaccine. The data were produced by immunoSEQ multiplex PCR, yet TCRdb's version contains in-frame clones alone and is incomplete. The repertoire has about 140,000 clones, roughly nine tenths of them found once; the top ten carry 1.6%. V was shortened by 5 bases and J by 5 bases, with 13 bases between the two germline ends. CDR3 size: 13 residues. The germline gives CDR1 MDHEN, CDR2 SYDVKM. This sample comprised peripheral blood, obtained on day 0 of AZD1222 vaccination. This receptor was obtained from an adult in good health. The rearrangement links TRBV28 to TRBJ2-7; D is undetermined. The CDR3 spells CASSNLEFDEQYF. The CDR3 DNA reads TGTGCCAGCAGTAATCTGGAATTTGACGAGCAGTACTTC. Full variable domain (remainder filled in from reference TRBV28 and TRBJ2-7): DVKVTQSSRYLVKRTGEKVFLECVQDMDHENMFWYRQDPGLGLRLIYFSYDVKMKEKGDIPEGYSVSREKKERFSLILESASTNQTSMYLCASSNLEFDEQYFGPGTRLTVT.